These 29 T cell receptor beta chains were sequenced from one sample in a study of PD-1 blockade in classical Hodgkin lymphoma. With no exception, relapse followed autologous stem cell transplantation in all patients, and brentuximab vedotin exposure varied. Sequencing used immunoSEQ multiplex PCR; TCRdb keeps in-frame clones, though not all of them. The table has around 35,000 clones, roughly 88% seen once. The sample consisted of peripheral blood mononuclear cells (PBMCs), taken before the second cycle of nivolumab. The receptors were sampled from a human donor with classical Hodgkin lymphoma.

J is TRBJ2-1 and V is TRBV6-5; unclear D gene. CDR3 size: 14 residues. Deletions cut 0 bases from V and 1 base from J, with 4 bases between. From germline, CDR1 is MNHEY and CDR2 SVGAGI. CDR3 nucleotide sequence: TGTGCCAGCAGTTACTCGATATCCTACAATGAGCAGTTCTTC. Encoded protein: CASSYSISYNEQFF.

V gene TRBV2 combines with J gene TRBJ1-1; 7 bases match TRBD1. Looked up from germline, CDR1 is SNHLY and CDR2 is FYNNEI. There are 14 residues in the CDR3. The ends lost 6 bases at V and 6 bases at J; junction bases unmatched: 10. The DNA for the CDR3 is TGTGCCAGCAGACTCACAGGGGTGCTCGCTGAAGCTTTCTTT. This sequence encodes CASRLTGVLAEAFF.

This clone was seen a few times. The chain employs TRBV2 and TRBJ1-1, with no clear D. The germline V gene has CDR1 SNHLY and CDR2 FYNNEI. Trimming left V 8 bases short and J 0 bases short, with 4 bases between. The CDR3 totals 11 residues. The CDR3 loop reads CASQLNTEAFF. The CDR3 DNA is TGTGCCAGCCAGCTGAACACTGAAGCTTTCTTT. The full variable domain, rest sourced from reference TRBV2 and TRBJ1-1, is EPEVTQTPSHQVTQMGQEVILRCVPISNHLYFYWYRQILGQKVEFLVSFYNNEISEKSEIFDDQFSVERPDGSNFTLKIRSTKLEDSAMYFCASQLNTEAFFGQGTRLTVV.

The chain couples TRBV18 to TRBJ1-3; no definite D call. Germline V gives CDR1 KGHSH, CDR2 LQKENI. The V and J ends lost 1 base and 0 bases respectively, with 4 bases between them. The CDR3 sequence is 14 residues long. DNA of the CDR3: TGTGCCAGCTCACCACAGGACTCTGGAAACACCATATATTTT. Encoded protein: CASSPQDSGNTIYF.

The chain carries TRBV12-5 and TRBJ2-2; D not resolved. Trimming pared 3 bases from V and 7 bases from J, leaving 9 bases between. Germline assignment: CDR1 LGHNT and CDR2 FRNRAP. The CDR3 length is 13 residues. The DNA of the CDR3 is TGTGCTAGTGGTTTTACCCCGGACGGGGAGCTGTTTTTT. Amino acid sequence: CASGFTPDGELFF.

The chain has TRBV7-6 and TRBJ2-7, with 10 bases lining up with TRBD1. Per germline, CDR1 SGHVS and CDR2 FNYEAQ. J was trimmed by 2 bases and V by 2 bases; bases with no gene match: 6. The CDR3 totals 16 residues. The CDR3 DNA follows: TGTGCCAGCAGCTTATATTGGGGGACAGGGGCCTACGAGCAGTACTTC. Amino acids: CASSLYWGTGAYEQYF.

The J gene is TRBJ2-4, the V gene TRBV5-5; D uncertain. Germline-derived CDR1 and CDR2 are SGHKS and YYEKEE (reference sequence). CDR3 size: 16 residues. V shed 0 bases and J shed 4 bases, with 14 bases lying between them. CDR3 in DNA: TGTGCCAGCAGCTTGGGAGGTTCCACCCAAAAAAACATTCAGTACTTC. Encoded protein: CASSLGGSTQKNIQYF.

The CDR3 nucleotides are TGCGCCAGCAGCCAATACACCCGAATGAACACTGAAGCTTTCTTT. The encoded protein is CASSQYTRMNTEAFF. The chain has TRBV4-1 and TRBJ1-1, with D uncertain. Germline loops: CDR1 MGHRA, CDR2 YSYEKL. Trimming left V 2 bases short and J 0 bases short, with 10 bases between. The CDR3 has 15 residues.

The CDR3, as DNA: TGTGCCAGCAGCGTAGAGGCAGGGGGAAACACCATATATTTT. Translation gives CASSVEAGGNTIYF. The gene calls are TRBV9 and TRBJ1-3; possible D gene TRBD1, 5 bases. Trimming pared 0 bases from V and 4 bases from J, leaving 8 bases between. Per germline, CDR1 SGDLS and CDR2 YYNGEE. This CDR3 region has 14 residues.

This clone was counted once. CDR3 DNA sequence: TGTGCCAGCAGCTCGGTGACGGGGCCGGCTAATGAAAAACTGTTTTTT. Its protein product is CASSSVTGPANEKLFF. This rearrangement joins TRBV7-6 to TRBJ1-4; possibly TRBD1 for D (5 bases). V lost 4 bases, J lost 3 bases, and 15 bases lay in between. The length of the CDR3 is 16 residues. CDR1 and CDR2 from the germline V gene are SGHVS and FNYEAQ. The full variable domain, completed using reference TRBV7-6 and TRBJ1-4, is GAGVSQSPRYKVTKRGQDVALRCDPISGHVSLYWYRQALGQGPEFLTYFNYEAQQDKSGLPNDRFSAERPEGSISTLTIQRTEQRDSAMYRCASSSVTGPANEKLFFGSGTQLSVL.

This rearrangement joins TRBV19 to TRBJ1-6, with a weak D call TRBD1 (6 bases). Germline V gene sequence: CDR1 LNHDA, CDR2 SQIVND (reference sequence). V lost 3 bases and J lost 0, with 15 bases in between. This CDR3 region has 18 residues. The CDR3 sequence is CASSMGTSYSSYNSPLHF. The CDR3 bases are TGTGCCAGTAGTATGGGGACAAGTTATAGCTCCTATAATTCACCCCTCCACTTT. Full variable domain (remainder filled in from reference TRBV19 and TRBJ1-6): DGGITQSPKYLFRKEGQNVTLSCEQNLNHDAMYWYRQDPGQGLRLIYYSQIVNDFQKGDIAEGYSVSREKKESFPLTVTSAQKNPTAFYLCASSMGTSYSSYNSPLHFGNGTRLTVT.

V gene TRBV27 combines with J gene TRBJ2-3, with a tentative D call TRBD1 (6 bases). Germline CDR1 reads MNHEY; CDR2 reads SMNVEV (reference sequence). This CDR3 contains 15 residues. Trimming took off 8 bases at V and 1 base at J, with 16 bases between the two ends. In DNA form, the CDR3 reads TGTGCCAGCGCAGCCGGGACACACGGCACAGATACGCAGTATTTT. Protein: CASAAGTHGTDTQYF.

The chain combines TRBV11-3 with TRBJ1-1, with D hard to call. CDR1 and CDR2 (germline): SGHNT, YENEEA. The length of the CDR3 is 13 residues. The V and J ends lost 1 base and 10 bases respectively, with 13 bases between them. In DNA form, the CDR3 reads TGTGCCAGCAGCTTAGCCCCTCGCGCGGGAGCTTTCTTT. This gives the protein CASSLAPRAGAFF.

The chain links TRBV9 to TRBJ2-3, with D unresolved. The CDR3 spans 14 residues. Germline CDR1 is SGDLS and CDR2 is YYNGEE. Trimming pared 2 bases from V and 0 bases from J, leaving 7 bases between. CDR3 sequence (DNA): TGTGCCAGCAGCGTTGGTGGGAGCACAGATACGCAGTATTTT. Translated: CASSVGGSTDTQYF. Full variable domain (remainder filled in from reference TRBV9 and TRBJ2-3): DSGVTQTPKHLITATGQRVTLRCSPRSGDLSVYWYQQSLDQGLQFLIQYYNGEERAKGNILERFSAQQFPDLHSELNLSSLELGDSALYFCASSVGGSTDTQYFGPGTRLTVL.

The chain recombines TRBV18 with TRBJ2-7; D gene uncertain. The germline V and J ends were trimmed by 0 bases and 2 bases, with 8 bases remaining between them. CDR3 length: 14 amino acids. The V gene's germline CDR1 is KGHSH and CDR2 LQKENI. CDR3 nucleotides: TGTGCCAGCTCACCACCGAGGTCCACCTACGAGCAGTACTTC. Its protein is CASSPPRSTYEQYF.

This clone was picked up one time. The V call is TRBV28, the J call TRBJ2-3; D is possibly TRBD2 (5 bases). In germline, CDR1 is MDHEN, CDR2 SYDVKM. This CDR3 has 14 amino acids. V lost 5 bases, J lost 6 bases, and 15 bases lay in between. Here the CDR3 DNA reads TGTGCCAGCAGTCCCTGGGGAGATATCGATACGCAGTATTTT. This sequence encodes CASSPWGDIDTQYF.

This chain uses TRBV28 with TRBJ1-1, with D perhaps matching TRBD1 (6 bases). The germline V and J ends were trimmed by 5 bases and 5 bases, with 15 bases remaining between them. CDR3 length: 14 residues. Germline V lookup: CDR1 MDHEN, CDR2 SYDVKM. This CDR3 reads CASSDRGARTEAFF. As DNA, the CDR3 is TGTGCCAGCAGTGACCGGGGGGCGCGGACTGAAGCTTTCTTT.

This clone was detected once. This chain uses TRBV4-1 with TRBJ2-5; D gene uncertain. Germline-derived CDR1 and CDR2 are MGHRA and YSYEKL. This CDR3 has 15 amino acids. V was trimmed by 1 base and J by 4 bases, leaving 13 bases between them. As DNA, the CDR3 is TGCGCCAGCAGCCAAGGTCGAGCTGAGATAGAGACCCAGTACTTC. Its protein product is CASSQGRAEIETQYF.

The rearrangement links TRBV11-3 to TRBJ2-5, with D possibly TRBD1 on 5 matching bases. The V and J ends lost 1 base and 5 bases respectively, with 11 bases between them. Looked up from germline, CDR1 is SGHNT and CDR2 is YENEEA. This CDR3 has 14 residues. CDR3 coding DNA: TGTGCCAGCAGCTTAGGGTCGAAGGGGGAGACCCAGTACTTC. It encodes CASSLGSKGETQYF.

This clone was seen a single time. The chain links TRBV5-1 to TRBJ2-4, with D unresolved. The ends were cut back, 2 bases at V and 8 bases at J, with 8 bases in the middle. There are 12 residues in the CDR3. Germline V gene lookup returns CDR1 SGHRS and CDR2 YFSETQ. This CDR3 is CASSFNMDIQYF. The DNA for the CDR3 is TGCGCCAGCAGCTTTAACATGGACATTCAGTACTTC.

The genes are TRBV7-9 and TRBJ2-5; D might be TRBD1 (6 bases). CDR3 length equals 19 residues. Deletions cut 6 bases from V and 2 bases from J, with 28 bases between. Germline V CDR1 and CDR2: SEHNR, FQNEAQ (reference sequence). CDR3 residues: CASRPLGHRDPGSQETQYF. CDR3 DNA sequence: TGTGCCAGCAGACCGTTGGGACATCGAGACCCCGGCTCTCAAGAGACCCAGTACTTC. The variable domain in full, completed from reference TRBV7-9 and TRBJ2-5, reads DTGVSQNPRHKITKRGQNVTFRCDPISEHNRLYWYRQTLGQGPEFLTYFQNEAQLEKSRLLSDRFSAERPKGSFSTLEIQRTEQGDSAMYLCASRPLGHRDPGSQETQYFGPGTRLLVL.

V and J are TRBV19 and TRBJ1-2, with a tentative D call TRBD1 (6 bases). V lost 3 bases and J lost 1, with 9 bases in between. The CDR3 contains 14 residues. Germline loops: CDR1 LNHDA, CDR2 SQIVND (reference sequence). CDR3 sequence: CASSIGDNNYGYTF. DNA for the CDR3: TGTGCCAGTAGTATCGGGGACAATAACTATGGCTACACCTTC.

This clone was seen a single time. The chain couples TRBV5-4 to TRBJ1-2, with 12 bases lining up with TRBD1. CDR1 and CDR2 from the germline V gene are SGHNT and YYREEE (reference sequence). V shed 4 bases, J shed 0 bases, and the junction held 4 bases outside the gene matches. This CDR3 spans 16 amino acids. CDR3 DNA: TGTGCCAGCAGCCCAGGGACAGGGGGCACTAACTATGGCTACACCTTC. Translating it yields CASSPGTGGTNYGYTF.

The chain carries TRBV7-2 and TRBJ2-1; D gene unclear. CDR1 SGHTA and CDR2 FQGNSA come from the germline V gene. V was trimmed by 5 bases and J by 4 bases, leaving 15 bases between them. CDR3 size: 15 residues. The CDR3 DNA sequence: TGTGCCAGCAGCCGAGACCGGGCCCAATACAATGAGCAGTTCTTC. Residues: CASSRDRAQYNEQFF.

This chain connects TRBV14 to TRBJ2-5, with a tentative D call TRBD2 (6 bases). This CDR3 region has 18 residues. Germline V lookup: CDR1 SGHDN, CDR2 FVKESK. V gave up 0 bases and J gave up 5 bases, with 22 bases separating them. Written as DNA, the CDR3 is TGTGCCAGCAGCCAAGAAGGGGCGTCTAGCGCCCTGTGGGAGACCCAGTACTTC. This translates into CASSQEGASSALWETQYF.

The V gene is TRBV18, the J gene TRBJ1-3; D might be TRBD1 (6 bases). In germline, CDR1 is KGHSH, CDR2 LQKENI. With 3 bases removed from V and 0 bases from J, the gap between germline ends came to 15 bases. The CDR3 runs 17 residues. The CDR3 DNA reads as TGTGCCAGCTCACCTGTGTCGGGACACTTCTCTGGAAACACCATATATTTT. It specifies CASSPVSGHFSGNTIYF.

The chain recombines TRBV19 with TRBJ1-1; D is uncertain. In germline, CDR1 is LNHDA, CDR2 SQIVND (reference sequence). The CDR3 is made up of 13 amino acids. V lost 9 bases and J 3 bases, leaving 14 bases between the germline ends. The chain's CDR3 is CASERASDTEAFF. The CDR3 nucleotides read TGTGCCAGCGAGAGGGCTTCCGACACTGAAGCTTTCTTT.

In this sample, this clone turned up a few times. The chain couples TRBV18 to TRBJ2-5; possibly TRBD1 or TRBD2 for D (6 bases each). Per the germline V gene, CDR1 is KGHSH and CDR2 is LQKENI. Trimming took off 1 base at V and 5 bases at J, with 11 bases between the two ends. This CDR3 comprises 14 residues. CDR3 protein: CASSPRGAWETQYF. CDR3 DNA sequence: TGTGCCAGCTCACCACGGGGGGCTTGGGAGACCCAGTACTTC.

The chain joins TRBV13 to TRBJ2-6, with 9 bases aligning to TRBD1. Germline CDR1 reads PRHDT; CDR2 reads FYEKMQ (reference sequence). The CDR3 is 18 residues long. V gave up 5 bases and J gave up 0 bases; unmatched junction bases: 8. CDR3 residues: CASSPWDRVGSGANVLTF. The CDR3 nucleotides read TGTGCCAGCAGCCCCTGGGACAGGGTAGGCTCTGGGGCCAACGTCCTGACTTTC.